This entry lists 6 T cell receptor beta chains sequenced from one sample in a study of shared clonotypes between healthy human individuals. TCRdb's table, derived via immunoSEQ multiplex PCR, lists solely in-frame clones and lacks some. The sample lists 980,000 or so clones, about three quarters seen once, with 1.5% in the top ten. The sequencing sample was made of memory CD4+ T cells sorted from blood. Subset described: CD45RA-negative fraction. These receptors originate from a man aged 18 to 30 in good health.

Notes on this clone: Other DNA sequences in this sample translate to the same CDR3. The genes are TRBV11-2 and TRBJ2-5, with 7 bases that match TRBD1. The CDR3 runs 14 residues. V shed 5 bases, J shed 2 bases, and the junction held 5 bases outside the gene matches. Per the germline V gene, CDR1 is SGHAT and CDR2 is FQNNGV. The CDR3 loop is CASSLGQLQETQYF. The CDR3 nucleotides read TGTGCCAGCAGCCTGGGACAGCTTCAAGAGACCCAGTACTTC. Full variable domain (rest looked up from reference TRBV11-2 and TRBJ2-5): EAGVAQSPRYKIIEKRQSVAFWCNPISGHATLYWYQQILGQGPKLLIQFQNNGVVDDSQLPKDRFSAERLKGVDSTLKIQPAKLEDSAVYLCASSLGQLQETQYFGPGTRLLVL.

The genes are TRBV6-1 and TRBJ2-1; a weak D match, TRBD1 (6 bases). V dropped 4 bases and J dropped 4 bases, with 11 bases sitting between them. CDR1 and CDR2 from the germline V gene are MNHNS and SASEGT. This CDR3 is 14 amino acids long. The CDR3, as DNA: TGTGCCAGCAGTGCGTCGGACAGATACAATGAGCAGTTCTTC. Translating it yields CASSASDRYNEQFF.

This clone was seen only once. The chain combines TRBV21-1 with TRBJ1-5. TRBV21-1 is designated a pseudogene. The CDR3 sequence is 17 residues long. The CDR3 DNA sequence: TGTGCCAGCAGCAAAGCTACGGCCCACCTTAGCAATCAGCCCCAGCATTTT. This gives the protein CASSKATAHLSNQPQHF.

V gene TRBV7-6 combines with J gene TRBJ2-5; 7 bases map to TRBD1. The CDR3 loop spans 17 amino acids. The V segment lost 0 bases and the J segment 7 bases; nucleotides outside the gene matches: 14. Germline CDR1 is SGHVS and CDR2 is FNYEAQ. The chain's CDR3 is CASSLAGTGAHPGTQYF. The CDR3 DNA reads as TGTGCCAGCAGCTTAGCGGGTACAGGGGCTCACCCAGGGACCCAGTACTTC.

The chain recombines TRBV2 with TRBJ1-1, with D perhaps matching TRBD1 (5 bases). The V gene's germline CDR1 is SNHLY and CDR2 FYNNEI. V gave up 7 bases and J gave up 0 bases, with 12 bases separating them. The length of the CDR3 is 14 residues. The CDR3, as DNA: TGTGCCAGCATGACCGGGACGGTGAACACTGAAGCTTTCTTT. Translated, it gives CASMTGTVNTEAFF.

The chain uses TRBV2 and TRBJ1-2, with TRBD1 identical over 9 bases. CDR3 length equals 14 residues. The J segment lost 6 bases and the V segment lost 6 bases, leaving 8 bases of the junction unmatched. The germline gives CDR1 SNHLY, CDR2 FYNNEI. The CDR3 DNA is TGTGCCAGCAGCGAAATGGGACAGGGAAATGGCTACACCTTC. It is translated as CASSEMGQGNGYTF.